The clone carrying this TCR beta chain was recorded once. What it binds is unknown. Using immunoSEQ multiplex PCR, the repertoire was profiled, and TCRdb retains in-frame clones only, with some absent. The data contain around 94,000 clones, 70% to 90% of them singletons. The CDR3 is 10 amino acids. Germline V gives CDR1 SGHRS, CDR2 YFSETQ. This sample was included in a study of T cell responses to AZD1222 COVID-19 vaccine. For the study at large: The analysis combined second doses at about 4 or about 12 weeks. Findings and limits, study-wide: Spike-specific TCR breadth and depth grew following two AZD1222 doses.

The chain joins TRBV5-1 to TRBJ1-1; D not resolved. This TCR was sampled from an adult in good health. The sample here was peripheral blood, taken on day 0 of AZD1222 vaccination. The CDR3 protein is CGGKNTEAFF. DNA for the CDR3: TGCGGAGGGAAGAACACTGAAGCTTTCTTT.